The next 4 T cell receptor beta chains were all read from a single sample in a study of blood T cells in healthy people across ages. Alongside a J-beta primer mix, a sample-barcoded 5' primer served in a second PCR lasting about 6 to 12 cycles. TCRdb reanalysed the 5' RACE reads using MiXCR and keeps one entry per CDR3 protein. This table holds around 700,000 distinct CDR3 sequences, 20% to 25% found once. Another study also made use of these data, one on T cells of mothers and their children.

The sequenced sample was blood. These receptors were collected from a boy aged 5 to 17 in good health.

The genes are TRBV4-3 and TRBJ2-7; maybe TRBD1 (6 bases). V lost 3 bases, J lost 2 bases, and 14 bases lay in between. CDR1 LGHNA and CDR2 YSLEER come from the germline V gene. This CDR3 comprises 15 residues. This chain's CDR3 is CASSQYKTGTYEQYF. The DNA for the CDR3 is TGCGCCAGCAGCCAGTATAAAACAGGGACCTACGAGCAGTACTTC.

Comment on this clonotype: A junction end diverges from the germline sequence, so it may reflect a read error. The DNA for the CDR3 is TGCGCCAGTAGTATGGGGGGCCTGGGTGAGCAGTTCTTC. This sequence encodes CASSMGGLGEQFF. The genes are TRBV19 and TRBJ2-1; D assignment may be TRBD1 or TRBD2 (6 bases each). This CDR3 is built from 13 residues. Germline CDR1 is LNHDA and CDR2 is SQIVND (reference sequence).

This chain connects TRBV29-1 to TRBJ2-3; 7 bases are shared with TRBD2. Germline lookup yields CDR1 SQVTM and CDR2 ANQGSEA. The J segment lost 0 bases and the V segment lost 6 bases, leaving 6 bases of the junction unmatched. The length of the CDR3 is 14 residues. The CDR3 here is CSVHYSGSTDTQYF. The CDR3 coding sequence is TGCAGCGTCCACTATAGCGGGAGCACAGATACGCAGTATTTT.

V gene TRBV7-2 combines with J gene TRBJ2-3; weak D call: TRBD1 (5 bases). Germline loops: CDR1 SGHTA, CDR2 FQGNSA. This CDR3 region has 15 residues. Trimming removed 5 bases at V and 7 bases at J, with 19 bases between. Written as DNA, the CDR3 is TGTGCCAGCAGCCAAGGGGCAGGGATGTTAAATACGCAGTATTTT. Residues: CASSQGAGMLNTQYF.